This section outlines one TCR beta chain sequence together with its context. The antigen it recognizes is unknown. Per-base quality was not reported, and no clone a single base away is much larger than it. Eligible patients were adults with ileal or ileocolonic Crohn's disease who had an indication for ileocolonic resection. Whole ileal mucosal biopsies were stored frozen at -80°C before DNA extraction. Genomic DNA was extracted from frozen whole biopsies using a TRizol-based method and was quantified with a NanoDrop 2000 spectrophotometer. Approximately 550 nanograms of biopsy DNA per sample were submitted for commercial TCRB immunosequencing. Adaptive Biotechnology amplified CDR3 regions from genomic DNA with a two-step multiplex PCR that controlled for amplification bias. In the first PCR, primers covered every V and J gene segment, and in the second PCR, barcodes and Illumina adapters were added. CDR3 libraries were sequenced on an Illumina instrument. Per the source publication's procedure: The analysis drew on both the pipelines supplied by the vendor and custom analysis of the raw data in R/Bioconductor running R version 3.3.0. Clonality, which ranges from 0 to 1, was calculated as the inverse of the normalised Shannon entropy across all productive clones. High-frequency clones were defined as the share of the repertoire occupied by the top 100 clones, with only clones passing a 95% confidence test being retained. Repertoire diversity was measured with the Simpson index, and overlap between samples was measured with the Morisita-Horn index. As stored in TCRdb, this immuneACCESS dataset retains in-frame rearrangements with V and J assigned. A fraction of the clones does not appear; measured against another copy, unresolved V genes explain less than half of the discrepancy, and the remainder lacks a known reason. V and J calls and clone size follow that table, whereas D and trimming were derived from the DNA. The sample contains some 5,500 clones, roughly 80% of them found a single time. The ten top clones hold roughly 26% of the sample.

This entry belongs to a study of T cell repertoires in ileal Crohn's disease (dated by TCRdb to 2018 to 2020). At the level of the whole study: Median disease duration was around 7.9 years, and about 40% of patients were identified as active smokers at the time of surgery. A Rutgeerts score above i0 was used to define endoscopic postoperative recurrence. The study sequenced 171 mucosal samples from 50 to 65 patients, taken at several locations on the surgical specimen and at postoperative endoscopy. Running in parallel with the study was a multicentre cohort set up to find predictors of early endoscopic recurrence following ileocolonic resection. Every patient underwent surgery because of a complication, which was stricturing disease in around 60% of cases and penetrating disease in roughly 39%. Postoperative therapy was given to about half of the patients, with thiopurines administered to 11 patients and anti-TNF agents administered to some 20 patients. The TCR repertoire was analysed in 55 to 70 patients with Crohn's disease drawn from a prospective multicentre cohort. What the research found in general, with its limitations: Endoscopic recurrence was linked to a higher percentage of high-frequency clones at surgery, and recurrence occurred in every patient whose clonality exceeded 26.8% (18/57). A significantly higher proportion of clonal expansions was observed in active smokers at surgery than in non-smokers (approximately 28% vs 17%, p=0.02). Compared with CD4 T cells, sorted CD8 T cells contained more high-frequency clones, which suggests that the mucosal expansions were mostly CD8. Only a subgroup of patients, of unstated size, had mucosal CD4 and CD8 T cells sorted and sequenced.

According to the germline V gene, CDR1 reads LGHNA and CDR2 reads YNFKEQ. Its CDR3 holds 15 amino acids, cysteine through phenylalanine. The only DNA kept is the CDR3, 45 bases in frame from the first base. V is clipped by 2 bases and J by 5 bases, and the sequence between their germline boundaries is 13 bases long. Recombination linked TRBV4-2 to TRBJ2-1; TRBD2 might be the D gene, on 6 matching bases. The sample was ileal tissue. This TCR derives from an adult with Crohn's disease. CDR3 protein: CASSQLSGTNNEQFF. The base sequence is TGTGCCAGCAGCCAACTTAGCGGAACCAACAATGAGCAGTTCTTC.